This T cell receptor (beta chain) stems from a study of T-cell memory formation after mild COVID-19. Of note for this clonotype: What it binds is unknown.

The CDR3 contains 14 residues. The germline V and J ends were trimmed by 3 bases and 3 bases, with 11 bases remaining between them. General study findings and limits: Among CD4+ contracting clones, most were CM and EM, and CD8+ ones EMRA. Within pre-infection memory, some responding clones were found, suggesting cross-reactive memory joined. Contracting clones, day 15 to 85, had balanced CD4/CD8, and later expanders favored CD4+.

5'RACE with constant-segment primers built TCRalpha and TCRbeta cDNA libraries with UMIs. TCRdb re-derived calls from the 5' RACE reads in MiXCR, one entry per CDR3 protein. Altogether about 210,000 distinct CDR3 sequences are present, 27% being singletons, with the ten largest covering about 10%. The sequence was collected from an adult woman who had mild COVID-19 (a few samples of this study predate the infection). Cell type and time point are not known. Sequences were obtained from PBMCs or a T cell subset sorted from them (not recorded which). The chain links TRBV12-3 or TRBV12-4 to TRBJ1-1; D remains ambiguous. The CDR3 bases are TGTGCCAGCAGTTTTGGAGGGAGCTACACTGAAGCTTTCTTT. It codes for CASSFGGSYTEAFF.